This TCR beta chain came from a study of OX40 agonist ivuxolimab in advanced cancers. The CDR3 consists of 14 residues. Germline CDR1 SGHTA, CDR2 FQGNSA. V was clipped by 3 bases and J by 3 bases, with 12 bases between them. Some clones are missing from TCRdb's copy, which holds only in-frame ones; the method was immunoSEQ multiplex PCR. The sample contains approximately 24,000 clones, roughly 89% of which appear only once. Study-wide results and limits: Near-lowest levels of clonal expansion characterized partial responders at 0.1-3.0 mg/kg.

This clone was observed a single time. No antigen is known for it. The source of this sequence is an adult with an advanced solid tumor such as melanoma, head and neck, liver or kidney cancer. This sample comprised CD4+ or CD8+ T cells sorted from blood, obtained in a trial of the OX40 agonist ivuxolimab. The chain links TRBV7-2 to TRBJ2-7, with D perhaps being TRBD1 or TRBD2 (7 bases each). CDR3 protein: CASSFRGGNYEQYF. The CDR3 DNA reads TGTGCCAGCAGCTTCAGGGGGGGCAACTACGAGCAGTACTTC.